This T cell receptor beta chain is drawn from a study of T cell responses to AZD1222 COVID-19 vaccine. Here immunoSEQ multiplex PCR was the method, and the copy in TCRdb shows in-frame clones only, minus some. Among roughly 70,000 clones listed, more than 80% were seen once. This clonotype was obtained from an adult in good health. The sequenced sample was peripheral blood, obtained on day 0 of AZD1222 vaccination.

The DNA for the CDR3 is TGTGCCAGCACTCTAGGGGCTAGCGGCTCCTACGAGCAGTACTTC. This encodes CASTLGASGSYEQYF. V usage is TRBV7-2 and J usage is TRBJ2-7, with 7 bases aligning to TRBD2. Looked up from germline, CDR1 is SGHTA and CDR2 is FQGNSA. The CDR3 totals 15 residues. J lost 0 bases, V lost 7 bases, and 9 bases had no gene match.